These T cell receptor beta chains were read from a single sample in a study of cytomegalovirus exposure and HLA in healthy donors. Libraries were prepared by immunoSEQ multiplex PCR; TCRdb keeps only in-frame clonotypes and omits some of them. Of 180,000 or so clones in the sample, 75% to 85% were seen once. The sequenced sample consisted of PBMCs. These receptors were taken from a woman aged 60-70 years in good health and CMV-seropositive. Each CDR3 is given with its conserved first and last residue. A D gene is named only where the DNA matches it firmly. Rows give clone size only sometimes, using once, few, many, or a class for an expanded clone.

J gene: TRBJ1-1
V gene: TRBV2
clone size: -
D gene: -
CDR3 protein: CASSDRSLGNTEAFF
CDR3 DNA: TGTGCCAGCAGTGATAGAAGCCTCGGGAACACTGAAGCTTTCTTT

J gene: TRBJ1-5
V gene: TRBV9
clone size: -
D gene: -
CDR3 protein: CASSAGLSNQPQHF
CDR3 DNA: TGTGCCAGCAGCGCGGGACTTAGCAATCAGCCCCAGCATTTT

J gene: TRBJ2-2
V gene: TRBV6-1
clone size: once
D gene: -
CDR3 protein: CASLGGANTGELFF
CDR3 DNA: TGTGCCAGCCTTGGAGGGGCCAACACCGGGGAGCTGTTTTTT

J gene: TRBJ1-5
V gene: TRBV27
clone size: -
D gene: TRBD1
CDR3 protein: CASSLHPTGAQHF
CDR3 DNA: TGTGCCAGCAGTTTACATCCTACAGGGGCCCAGCATTTT

J gene: TRBJ2-5
V gene: TRBV7-2
clone size: few
D gene: -
CDR3 protein: CASSLQETQYF
CDR3 DNA: TGTGCCAGCAGCTTACAGGAGACCCAGTACTTC

J gene: TRBJ2-7
V gene: TRBV27
clone size: once
D gene: TRBD1
CDR3 protein: CASKLTGEKTYEQYF
CDR3 DNA: TGTGCCAGCAAACTAACAGGGGAAAAAACCTACGAGCAGTACTTC

J gene: TRBJ2-7
V gene: TRBV6-1
clone size: -
D gene: -
CDR3 protein: CASGTGYEQYF
CDR3 DNA: TGTGCCAGCGGAACAGGCTACGAGCAGTACTTC

J gene: TRBJ1-5
V gene: TRBV6-1
clone size: -
D gene: -
CDR3 protein: CASSGRDQPQHF
CDR3 DNA: TGTGCCAGCAGTGGTCGGGATCAGCCCCAGCATTTT

J gene: TRBJ1-2
V gene: TRBV28
clone size: few
D gene: TRBD1
CDR3 protein: CASRPGTGPYGYTF
CDR3 DNA: TGTGCCAGCAGGCCCGGGACAGGGCCTTATGGCTACACCTTC

J gene: TRBJ1-4
V gene: TRBV7-9
clone size: -
D gene: -
CDR3 protein: CASSLNQGNEKLFF
CDR3 DNA: TGTGCCAGCAGCTTGAATCAGGGAAATGAAAAACTGTTTTTT